This T cell receptor beta chain emerged from a study of cytomegalovirus exposure and HLA in healthy donors. Looked up from germline, CDR1 is WNHNN and CDR2 is SYGVQD (reference sequence). Deletions cut 4 bases from V and 6 bases from J, with 19 bases between. The CDR3 runs 15 residues. PCR involved 60 Vbeta and 13 Jbeta primers. Assay used: immunoSEQ multiplex PCR; TCRdb lists only in-frame clones, some missing. The table shows under 95,000 clones, with 79% occurring only once. This chain uses TRBV10-1 with TRBJ2-7; possibly TRBD1 for D (5 bases). The sequencing sample was made of PBMCs. The sequence derives from a woman in her thirties or forties in good health and CMV-seropositive. This chain's CDR3 is CASSGGRPFASEQYF. The CDR3 coding sequence is TGCGCCAGCAGTGGGGGCCGGCCATTCGCCTCCGAGCAGTACTTC.